One sample yielded the 25 T cell receptor beta chains listed below, sequenced in a study of cytomegalovirus exposure and HLA in healthy donors. With 60 Vbeta and 13 Jbeta primers, the PCR was carried out. Assay used: immunoSEQ multiplex PCR; TCRdb lists only in-frame clones, some missing. Among 100,000 to 150,000 clones listed, almost 80% were seen once. Sequenced input: PBMCs. The receptors stem from a female donor in good health and CMV-seronegative.

The rearrangement uses TRBV4-3 and TRBJ2-2; TRBD1 agrees at 10 bases. The V gene end was trimmed by 0 bases and the J gene end by 5 bases; junction bases not matched to a gene: 12. The CDR3 extends over 19 amino acids. Germline V gives CDR1 LGHNA, CDR2 YSLEER. The CDR3 DNA is TGCGCCAGCAGCCAAGAATCGGGACAGGGGAATATACGTACCGGGGAGCTGTTTTTT. Protein product: CASSQESGQGNIRTGELFF.

CDR3 sequence (DNA): TGCGCCAGCAGCTTTTCCGGGTCGCCCACCTACGAGCAGTACTTC. Residues: CASSFSGSPTYEQYF. The rearrangement links TRBV5-1 to TRBJ2-5; D not certain. The tail of the sequence fits TRBJ2-7 better, so the J call may be wrong. Germline CDR1 SGHRS, CDR2 YFSETQ. The CDR3 consists of 15 residues.

V usage is TRBV7-8 and J usage is TRBJ2-3, with TRBD2 identical over 10 bases. Germline-derived CDR1 and CDR2 are SGHVS and FQNEAQ. V lost 2 bases, J lost 5 bases, and 7 bases stayed unmatched. This CDR3 is built from 16 residues. CDR3: CASSLKLAGKGDTQYF. CDR3 nucleotide sequence: TGTGCCAGCAGCTTAAAACTAGCGGGGAAAGGAGATACGCAGTATTTT. Supplemented by reference TRBV7-8 and TRBJ2-3, the full variable domain reads GAGVSQSPRYKVAKRGQDVALRCDPISGHVSLFWYQQALGQGPEFLTYFQNEAQLDKSGLPSDRFFAERPEGSVSTLKIQRTQQEDSAVYLCASSLKLAGKGDTQYFGPGTRLTVL.

CDR3 sequence reads: CASSLFTSPRGNTIYF. The CDR3 region has the DNA TGTGCCAGCAGTTTATTTACCTCCCCGCGGGGAAACACCATATATTTT. The chain employs TRBV28 and TRBJ1-3, with unresolved D. There are 16 residues in the CDR3. V lost 1 base and J lost 4, with 14 bases in between. Germline-derived CDR1 and CDR2 are MDHEN and SYDVKM.

J is TRBJ2-3 and V is TRBV7-3; D not certain. The CDR3 is 15 amino acids. Germline-derived CDR1 and CDR2 are SGHTA and FQGTGA. V shed 5 bases and J shed 0 bases, with 12 bases lying between them. In DNA form, the CDR3 reads TGTGCCAGCAGCCTACACGACTTTAGCACAGATACGCAGTATTTT. Its translation is CASSLHDFSTDTQYF.

V and J are TRBV28 and TRBJ2-7, with TRBD2 identical over 14 bases. Germline assignment: CDR1 MDHEN and CDR2 SYDVKM. CDR3 size: 16 residues. V trimming: 6 bases; J trimming: 7 bases; junction bases outside the gene matches: 11. In DNA form, the CDR3 reads TGTGCCAGCAGCGACGGGACTAGCGGGAGTAGGTGGGAGCAGTACTTC. Translation: CASSDGTSGSRWEQYF.

The rearrangement joins TRBV5-1 to TRBJ2-7; 7 nucleotides align to TRBD1. Trimming cost V 6 bases and J 6 bases; bases outside gene matches: 12. The CDR3 runs 14 residues. Germline V CDR1 and CDR2: SGHRS, YFSETQ. The CDR3 loop reads CASTQHDRDGEQYF. In DNA form, the CDR3 reads TGCGCCAGCACCCAACACGACAGGGATGGCGAGCAGTACTTC.

V gene TRBV19 combines with J gene TRBJ1-5, with a weak D call TRBD1 (5 bases). The ends were cut back, 3 bases at V and 7 bases at J, with 13 bases in the middle. Germline V gene lookup returns CDR1 LNHDA and CDR2 SQIVND (reference sequence). The CDR3 sequence is 14 residues long. The CDR3 is CASSMLRDDQPQHF. CDR3 coding DNA: TGTGCCAGTAGTATGCTCAGGGATGACCAGCCCCAGCATTTT.

The V gene is TRBV11-2, the J gene TRBJ2-1; 8 nucleotides match TRBD1. With V trimmed by 2 bases and J by 10 bases, 7 bases remained unmatched. The V gene's germline CDR1 is SGHAT and CDR2 FQNNGV. This CDR3 contains 14 residues. CDR3 nucleotides: TGTGCCAGCAGCTTAAGGACAGGGACGGAGGAGCAGTTCTTC. The encoded protein is CASSLRTGTEEQFF.

The chain uses TRBV6-1 and TRBJ2-1; 10 bases are a match to TRBD2. J lost 9 bases, V lost 2 bases, and 7 bases had no gene match. Germline-derived CDR1 and CDR2 are MNHNS and SASEGT. This CDR3 contains 15 residues. The CDR3 sequence is CASSEMLAGEREQFF. The CDR3 DNA sequence: TGTGCCAGCAGTGAAATGCTAGCGGGAGAACGTGAGCAGTTCTTC.

J is TRBJ1-1 and V is TRBV19, with D perhaps matching TRBD1 (6 bases). Germline V gene lookup returns CDR1 LNHDA and CDR2 SQIVND (reference sequence). Trimming removed 7 bases from V and 1 base from J, with 22 bases in between. CDR3 length equals 17 residues. In DNA form, the CDR3 reads TGTGCCAGTACGGGGAACGGGGTGGCAGGGGAGAACACTGAAGCTTTCTTT. This sequence encodes CASTGNGVAGENTEAFF.

The gene calls are TRBV30 and TRBJ1-4; TRBD1 matches 7 bases. Germline V CDR1 and CDR2: GTSNPN, SVGIG (reference sequence). The CDR3 extends over 14 amino acids. Trimming cost V 2 bases and J 8 bases; bases outside gene matches: 8. The CDR3 DNA reads as TGTGCCTGGAGTCCCGACAGGGTGGACGAAAAACTGTTTTTT. Amino acids: CAWSPDRVDEKLFF.

This chain uses TRBV6-6 with TRBJ1-1, with unresolved D. CDR3 size: 16 residues. V lost 2 bases and J 3 bases, leaving 16 bases between the germline ends. Germline CDR1 and CDR2: MNHNY and SVGAGI (reference sequence). In DNA, the CDR3 is TGTGCCAGCAGTTACGGCTCAGTGGGGAGGGACACTGAAGCTTTCTTT. Translating it yields CASSYGSVGRDTEAFF.

The chain is built from TRBV19 and TRBJ2-3; 11 bases are shared with TRBD2. V trimming: 3 bases; J trimming: 4 bases; junction bases outside the gene matches: 12. This CDR3 has 18 amino acids. The germline CDR1 and CDR2 sequences are LNHDA and SQIVND (reference sequence). The CDR3 nucleotides read TGTGCCAGTAGTATGCGCCCCTCTAGCGGGAGGTCGGCAGATACGCAGTATTTT. This gives the protein CASSMRPSSGRSADTQYF. The whole variable domain, remainder taken from reference TRBV19 and TRBJ2-3, is DGGITQSPKYLFRKEGQNVTLSCEQNLNHDAMYWYRQDPGQGLRLIYYSQIVNDFQKGDIAEGYSVSREKKESFPLTVTSAQKNPTAFYLCASSMRPSSGRSADTQYFGPGTRLTVL.

CDR3 sequence (DNA): TGCAGTGCCCGGGGGAACACTGAAGCTTTCTTT. Its translation: CSARGNTEAFF. This rearrangement joins TRBV20-1 to TRBJ1-1; D remains unclear. Germline lookup yields CDR1 DFQATT and CDR2 SNEGSKA (reference sequence). V was shortened by 6 bases and J by 1 base, with 6 bases between the two germline ends. The CDR3 loop spans 11 amino acids.

The gene calls are TRBV7-6 and TRBJ2-5; tentatively, D is TRBD2 (5 bases). Trimming took off 5 bases at V and 1 base at J, with 8 bases between the two ends. This CDR3 region has 13 residues. Germline loops: CDR1 SGHVS, CDR2 FNYEAQ. The DNA of the CDR3 is TGTGCCAGCAGCCGCGGGTTCCAAGAGACCCAGTACTTC. Amino acid sequence: CASSRGFQETQYF. Together with reference TRBV7-6 and TRBJ2-5, the CDR3 gives the full variable domain: GAGVSQSPRYKVTKRGQDVALRCDPISGHVSLYWYRQALGQGPEFLTYFNYEAQQDKSGLPNDRFSAERPEGSISTLTIQRTEQRDSAMYRCASSRGFQETQYFGPGTRLLVL.

The chain joins TRBV7-9 to TRBJ2-2; TRBD1 matches 12 bases. Germline loops: CDR1 SEHNR, CDR2 FQNEAQ (reference sequence). The CDR3 is 18 residues long. Trimming cost V 4 bases and J 4 bases; bases outside gene matches: 10. The DNA for the CDR3 is TGTGCCAGCAGCTCCGCCGGGACAGGGGGCGTAGGCACCGGGGAGCTGTTTTTT. It encodes CASSSAGTGGVGTGELFF. Supplemented by reference TRBV7-9 and TRBJ2-2, the full variable domain reads DTGVSQNPRHKITKRGQNVTFRCDPISEHNRLYWYRQTLGQGPEFLTYFQNEAQLEKSRLLSDRFSAERPKGSFSTLEIQRTEQGDSAMYLCASSSAGTGGVGTGELFFGEGSRLTVL.

This clone was detected a few times. This CDR3 is CATGTGVTEAFF. The CDR3, as DNA: TGTGCCACAGGGACAGGGGTGACTGAAGCTTTCTTT. V gene TRBV28 combines with J gene TRBJ1-1; 10 nucleotides line up with TRBD1. Germline V lookup: CDR1 MDHEN, CDR2 SYDVKM. The length of the CDR3 is 12 residues. The junction had 4 bases not matched to a gene; V was cut back by 10 bases and J by 5 bases.

CDR3 in DNA: TGCGCCAGCAGCCAAGGTAGAGACAGGTCCTACGAGCAGTACTTC. Its protein is CASSQGRDRSYEQYF. The rearrangement joins TRBV4-3 to TRBJ2-7, with D maybe TRBD1 (6 bases). The CDR3 sequence is 15 residues long. Trimming shortened V by 1 base and J by 1 base, and 11 bases separated the two germline ends. Germline assignment: CDR1 LGHNA and CDR2 YSLEER.

The rearrangement joins TRBV6-1 to TRBJ2-5, with 11 bases lining up with TRBD1. Judging by the DNA end, TRBJ2-7 fits better; the J call may be wrong. This CDR3 contains 15 residues. Germline lookup yields CDR1 MNHNS and CDR2 SASEGT. The CDR3 coding sequence is TGTGCCAGCAGTGAACCGGGACAGGGGGACTACGAGCAGTACTTC. It specifies CASSEPGQGDYEQYF.

This clone came up a few times. This chain connects TRBV10-3 to TRBJ2-7; 9 positions agree with TRBD1. With V trimmed by 7 bases and J by 2 bases, 9 bases remained unmatched. From germline, CDR1 is ENHRY and CDR2 SYGVKD. This CDR3 has 15 residues. CDR3: CAITPGQGMAYEQYF. CDR3 DNA: TGTGCCATCACCCCGGGACAGGGTATGGCCTACGAGCAGTACTTC.

The CDR3 region is CASTQAGAPSYSNQPQHF. CDR3 nucleotide sequence: TGTGCCAGTACCCAGGCAGGGGCCCCTTCCTATAGCAATCAGCCCCAGCATTTT. The chain recombines TRBV19 with TRBJ1-5, with a possible D match to TRBD1 (6 bases). The CDR3 covers 18 residues. CDR1 LNHDA and CDR2 SQIVND come from the germline V gene (reference sequence). Trimming cost V 7 bases and J 0 bases, with 22 bases left between them.

This chain connects TRBV6-4 to TRBJ1-2, with 12 bases identical to TRBD1. J gave up 8 bases and V 5 bases, and 9 bases lay outside the gene matches. Looked up from germline, CDR1 is MRHNA and CDR2 is SNTAGT. The CDR3 is 15 residues long. In DNA form, the CDR3 reads TGTGCCAGCAGTCCCGGGACAGGGGGCCTGGGGGGCTACACCTTC. It codes for CASSPGTGGLGGYTF.

This clone appeared a single time. The gene calls are TRBV19 and TRBJ2-7; the match to TRBD2 covers 9 bases. J lost 6 bases, V lost 5 bases, and 17 bases had no gene match. The CDR3 covers 17 residues. CDR1 and CDR2 from the germline V gene are LNHDA and SQIVND (reference sequence). The chain's CDR3 is CASSSRQLAGRAGEQYF. DNA for the CDR3: TGTGCCAGTAGTTCGAGGCAGCTAGCGGGAAGGGCCGGCGAGCAGTACTTC.

The CDR3, as DNA: TGTGCCAGCAGCCCACCCGGGAGAGTCCTCTATGGCTACACCTTC. It specifies CASSPPGRVLYGYTF. J is TRBJ1-2 and V is TRBV6-4; D not resolved. CDR1 and CDR2 from the germline V gene are MRHNA and SNTAGT. CDR3 length: 15 amino acids. V lost 6 bases and J 4 bases, leaving 18 bases between the germline ends.